A selection of T cell receptor beta chains follows, all from one sample in a study of blood T cell repertoires in COVID-19. TCRdb's table, derived via immunoSEQ multiplex PCR, lists solely in-frame clones and lacks some. The sample gives hundreds of thousands of clones, 70% to 90% of which show up once; 1.4% to 1.5% is in the top ten. The sequenced material came from peripheral blood. The receptor source for this set is a woman aged 25-40 years with active or convalescent COVID-19. CDR3s include the opening cysteine and the closing phenylalanine or tryptophan. The order of the fields is CDR3 DNA, CDR3 protein, clone size, D gene, V gene, J gene, CDR3 length. The D gene is left open where the match is weak. Expanded clones get a size class; other rows say once, few or many, or leave the size out.

DNA: TGTGCCAGCAGCTTGGACTCGCCCTCTGGAAACACCATATATTTT
CDR3: CASSLDSPSGNTIYF
size: .
D: .
V: TRBV5-5
J: TRBJ1-3
length: 15

DNA: TGTGCCAGCAGCTTGACCCATGGAGAAACTGAAGCTTTCTTT
CDR3: CASSLTHGETEAFF
size: .
D: .
V: TRBV5-8
J: TRBJ1-1
length: 14

DNA: TGCGCCAGCAGCCCCGACAGGGGGCTAGAGACCCAGTACTTC
CDR3: CASSPDRGLETQYF
size: .
D: TRBD1
V: TRBV5-1
J: TRBJ2-5
length: 14

DNA: TGTGCCAGCTCACCATCCGGACAGGGGGGGACTGAAGCTTTCTTT
CDR3: CASSPSGQGGTEAFF
size: .
D: TRBD1
V: TRBV18
J: TRBJ1-1
length: 15

DNA: TGTGCCAGCAGCGACGATCCTAGCGGCGGGGATACGCAGTATTTT
CDR3: CASSDDPSGGDTQYF
size: .
D: TRBD2
V: TRBV6-4
J: TRBJ2-3
length: 15

DNA: TGTGCCAGCAGCTTAACGACAGGGTCCTATGGCTACACCTTC
CDR3: CASSLTTGSYGYTF
size: .
D: TRBD1
V: TRBV7-2
J: TRBJ1-2
length: 14

DNA: TGCGCCAGCAGCCTCGGGACAGGCGGCCAAAATTCACCCCTCCACTTT
CDR3: CASSLGTGGQNSPLHF
size: few
D: TRBD1
V: TRBV5-1
J: TRBJ1-6
length: 16

DNA: TGTGCCAGCAGCCAAGGCACAGGGGTGTGGTATGGCTACACCTTC
CDR3: CASSQGTGVWYGYTF
size: .
D: TRBD1
V: TRBV14
J: TRBJ1-2
length: 15

DNA: TGCGCCAGCAGCACCGGACAGGGGATACTGGACTATGGCTACACCTTC
CDR3: CASSTGQGILDYGYTF
size: .
D: TRBD1
V: TRBV5-1
J: TRBJ1-2
length: 16

DNA: TGTGCCAGCAGGCAGACAGGGGGCAACTATGGCTACACCTTC
CDR3: CASRQTGGNYGYTF
size: .
D: TRBD1
V: TRBV2
J: TRBJ1-2
length: 14

DNA: TGTGCCAGCAGCTTAGTGGCGGAGGCCACGGCTTTCTTT
CDR3: CASSLVAEATAFF
size: .
D: .
V: TRBV13
J: TRBJ1-1
length: 13

DNA: TGTGCCATCAGTGAAGGGGATGAAAAACTGTTTTTT
CDR3: CAISEGDEKLFF
size: .
D: .
V: TRBV10-3
J: TRBJ1-4
length: 12

DNA: TGTGCCTGGAGTGGATTTTGGTCCGGTGGCTACACCTTC
CDR3: CAWSGFWSGGYTF
size: .
D: .
V: TRBV30
J: TRBJ1-2
length: 13

DNA: TGTGCCAGCAGCCTCAACAAAGTACGGGACATGAACACTGAAGCTTTCTTT
CDR3: CASSLNKVRDMNTEAFF
size: .
D: .
V: TRBV2
J: TRBJ1-1
length: 17

DNA: TGCGCCAGCAGTCATGCGGGGTTGAGCAATCAGCCCCAGCATTTT
CDR3: CASSHAGLSNQPQHF
size: .
D: .
V: TRBV23-1
J: TRBJ1-5
length: 15

DNA: TGTGCCAGCAGTTTACAAACCGGTGACTACACCTTC
CDR3: CASSLQTGDYTF
size: .
D: .
V: TRBV28
J: TRBJ1-2
length: 12